The subject of this entry is one T cell receptor (beta chain). This clonotype has just a few counts. Its binding antigen is unknown. Base quality data are lacking; no much larger clone is found one base away. The TCR beta CDR3 regions were amplified from the RNA transcripts. The first round of RT-PCR for the TCR CDR3 was performed with the HTBI primer set and the Qiagen OneStep RT-PCR kit. Libraries were constructed in a second round of multiplex PCR, after which size selection and purification were performed. Paired-end sequencing of the libraries was performed with 100 bp reads on an Illumina HiSeq2000. Turning to the authors' computational methods: SOAPnuke was used to process the raw data, throwing out any read that contained adapters or uncalled bases, had a mean Phred below 15, or lacked an exact constant-primer or identifier match. High-quality paired reads were merged with COPE v1.2.5, and unique nucleotide sequences were defined as clonotypes. Clonotypes were aligned to IMGT TRBV, TRBD and TRBJ reference segments using MiTCR v1.1. Analysis was restricted to V-J combinations with a frequency above 0.0001, which covered roughly 99% of repertoires. The TCS score was defined as F50 (clonal expansion) divided by E x V (chaos), with BLOSUM62-based TCRdist calculated between CDR3 peptides within each V-J. Welch's t-statistics and random forest reduced around 550 V-J features to roughly 13, which were used in a naive Bayes classifier (R e1071). TCRdb itself trimmed the public reads at Q25 with fastp, ran MiXCR and retained productive beta chains. CDR3 protein duplicates are merged, each entry listing the most common genes and DNA. What appears here as the V and J calls and clone size reflects TCRdb's work, not the paper's. The sample has 730,000 or so distinct CDR3 sequences on record, 18% of them singletons. 15% to 20% of the sample is taken by the ten largest.

This entry belongs to a study of T cells in Graves' hyperthyroidism and ophthalmopathy (dated by TCRdb to about 2019). At the level of the whole study: Peripheral blood was collected at initial diagnosis, before any treatment. Prospective prediction of ophthalmopathy was tested in an independent validation cohort of about 19 hyperthyroidism patients and 15 to 17 patients who later progressed to ophthalmopathy. After sampling, hyperthyroidism patients received methimazole starting at 30 mg daily, and ophthalmopathy patients received high-dose intravenous methylprednisolone. The roughly 90 discovery patients were divided at random into training and test sets in a 7:3 ratio. According to the paper, TCR Vbeta CDR3 sequencing was carried out on about 140 peripheral blood samples, which came from fewer than 50 ophthalmopathy, 75 or so hyperthyroidism and about 17 progressor patients. Thyroid tissue and blood T-cell repertoires from about six Graves' hyperthyroidism patients were also compared in the study. To identify distinguishing TCR V-J signatures, a discovery cohort of about 100 patients was used, comprising under 45 with Graves' ophthalmopathy and roughly 60 with stable Graves' hyperthyroidism.

General conclusions and limits of the study: In validation, the model predicted progression to ophthalmopathy a median of roughly 6.2 months before onset, with roughly 68% sensitivity and 72.22% specificity. Most expanded thyroid clonotypes (frequency above 0.001) were also detected in blood, suggesting blood repertoires may reflect thyroid immune responses. No statistical method was used to set the sample size in advance, and investigators knew the group allocation. In cross-validation, a model built on a 13 V-J signature told ophthalmopathy apart from stable hyperthyroidism with under 90% sensitivity and roughly 81% specificity, and in testing the same model reached 80%/75%.

Hyperthyroidism patients were newly diagnosed, with disease duration under 2 months, and aged 18 to 65 years. Exclusion was applied to patients with uncontrolled infections, other autoimmune diseases, pregnancy or lactation. Clinical symptoms, serum thyroxine and TRAb, thyroid ultrasound, and orbital computed tomography formed the basis for the diagnoses. Blood from progressor patients was collected at the time of first diagnosis with hyperthyroidism, before any ophthalmopathy symptoms had appeared. PBMCs were isolated from more than 9 ml of fresh peripheral blood by Ficoll-Paque density gradient centrifugation. Progressor patients were initially diagnosed with Graves' hyperthyroidism and developed ophthalmopathy during follow-up. Total RNA was extracted using Trizol reagent, and RNA quality was assessed on an Agilent 2100 Bioanalyzer. CDR1 and CDR2 were assigned from the germline V gene (reference sequence) as DFQATT and SNEGSKA. From cysteine to phenylalanine, the CDR3 is 16 amino acids long. The DNA shown is the 48-base CDR3, in frame from base 1. V loses 6 bases of germline sequence and J loses 0 bases, and the interval between the two ends is 15 bases.

Recombination linked TRBV20-1 to TRBJ1-6, with no reliable assignment of the D segment. The origin of this receptor is a woman aged 45-65 years with Graves' hyperthyroidism that later progressed to Graves' ophthalmopathy. The sequenced material came from blood. For the CDR3, the sequence is CSAKMTGSSYNSPLHF. The nucleotide sequence reads as follows: TGCAGTGCCAAGATGACGGGGAGCTCCTATAATTCACCCCTCCACTTT.